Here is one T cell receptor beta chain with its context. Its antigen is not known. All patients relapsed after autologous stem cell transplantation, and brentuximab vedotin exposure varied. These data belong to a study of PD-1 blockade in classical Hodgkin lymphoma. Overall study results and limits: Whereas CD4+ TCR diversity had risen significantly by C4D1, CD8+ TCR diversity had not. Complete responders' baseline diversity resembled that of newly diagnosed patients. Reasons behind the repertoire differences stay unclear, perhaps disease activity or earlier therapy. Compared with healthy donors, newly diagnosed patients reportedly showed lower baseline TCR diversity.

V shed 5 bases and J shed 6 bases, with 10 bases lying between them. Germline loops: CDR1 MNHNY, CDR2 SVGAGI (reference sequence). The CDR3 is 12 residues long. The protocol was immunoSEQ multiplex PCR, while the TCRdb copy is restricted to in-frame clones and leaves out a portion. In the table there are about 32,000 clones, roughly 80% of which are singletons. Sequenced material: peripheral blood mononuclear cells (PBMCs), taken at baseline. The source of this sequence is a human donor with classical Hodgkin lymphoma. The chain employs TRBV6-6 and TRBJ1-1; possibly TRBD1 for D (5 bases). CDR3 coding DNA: TGTGCCAGCAGTCCCGGGGGGGCTGAAGCTTTCTTT. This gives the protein CASSPGGAEAFF.